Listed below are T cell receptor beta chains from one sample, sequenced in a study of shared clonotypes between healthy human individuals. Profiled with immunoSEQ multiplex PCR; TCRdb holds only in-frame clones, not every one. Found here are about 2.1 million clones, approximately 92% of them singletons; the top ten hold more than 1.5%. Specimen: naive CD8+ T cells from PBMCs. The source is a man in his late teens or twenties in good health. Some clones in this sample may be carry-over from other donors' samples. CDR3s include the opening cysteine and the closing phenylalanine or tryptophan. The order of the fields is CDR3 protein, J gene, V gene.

CDR3: CASSPSGRANNEQFF
J: TRBJ2-1
V: TRBV7-9

CDR3: CASSQGRRTNTEAFF
J: TRBJ1-1
V: TRBV4-3

CDR3: CASSLSRTGGAAEQYF
J: TRBJ2-7
V: TRBV27

CDR3: CASVPHSSSGPKGGNEQFF
J: TRBJ2-1
V: TRBV7-9

CDR3: CASSIGQKYEQYF
J: TRBJ2-7
V: TRBV19

CDR3: CASSEPGSYNEQFF
J: TRBJ2-1
V: TRBV6-1

CDR3: CASSEFRGLQWGYGYTF
J: TRBJ1-2
V: TRBV6-1

CDR3: CASSLGQGNQPQHF
J: TRBJ1-5
V: TRBV7-8

CDR3: CASNPGEPSGSYEQYF
J: TRBJ2-7
V: TRBV21-1

CDR3: CASSQVPEPYEQYF
J: TRBJ2-7
V: TRBV14

CDR3: CASSWREGGDTQYF
J: TRBJ2-3
V: TRBV27

CDR3: CASSVGGAESSYNEQFF
J: TRBJ2-1
V: TRBV9

CDR3: CASTELAGDGTQYF
J: TRBJ2-5
V: TRBV19

CDR3: CASSPLPGQGTETQYF
J: TRBJ2-5
V: TRBV27

CDR3: CASSPGTGRMEGDTQYF
J: TRBJ2-3
V: TRBV27

CDR3: CASSVKGSSYNEQFF
J: TRBJ2-1
V: TRBV9

CDR3: CASSLVGGSEAFF
J: TRBJ1-1
V: TRBV5-1

CDR3: CASTATGNYGYTF
J: TRBJ1-2
V: TRBV28

CDR3: CASSYLAGSSYNEQFF
J: TRBJ2-1
V: TRBV6-5

CDR3: CSVDGTGGYEQYF
J: TRBJ2-7
V: TRBV29-1

CDR3: CASSWLGANTDTQYF
J: TRBJ2-3
V: TRBV28

CDR3: CASSQTGSGGSYNEQFF
J: TRBJ2-1
V: TRBV2

CDR3: CASSQDYASTDSNQPQHF
J: TRBJ1-5
V: TRBV4-1

CDR3: CASQGASHNEQFF
J: TRBJ2-1
V: TRBV9

CDR3: CASSQDWDEQFF
J: TRBJ2-1
V: TRBV4-3

CDR3: CASSQGSGGVETQYF
J: TRBJ2-5
V: TRBV4-3

CDR3: CASSPGAGEFYNEQFF
J: TRBJ2-1
V: TRBV27

CDR3: CASSYDGTGPEQYF
J: TRBJ2-7
V: TRBV6-6

CDR3: CASRPQGPNNEQFF
J: TRBJ2-1
V: TRBV6-5

CDR3: CASSQIQGVNLGAYNEQFF
J: TRBJ2-1
V: TRBV4-1

CDR3: CASRETNQGNYGYTF
J: TRBJ1-2
V: TRBV27

CDR3: CASSPRDGRLADSYEQYF
J: TRBJ2-7
V: TRBV18

CDR3: CASSFTNQPQHF
J: TRBJ1-5
V: TRBV28

CDR3: CASSYRSGGQPQHF
J: TRBJ1-5
V: TRBV27

CDR3: CASTEGGTSADTQYF
J: TRBJ2-3
V: TRBV2

CDR3: CASSTTGTSGWETQYF
J: TRBJ2-5
V: TRBV2

CDR3: CASGTSLTSYEQYF
J: TRBJ2-7
V: TRBV27

CDR3: CASSHTLMTGAVTEAFF
J: TRBJ1-1
V: TRBV27

CDR3: CATSRVGTGIQPQHF
J: TRBJ1-5
V: TRBV15

CDR3: CASSLYTGKTEAFF
J: TRBJ1-1
V: TRBV27

CDR3: CASSPPDGQETQYF
J: TRBJ2-5
V: TRBV7-9

CDR3: CSVKSGGKQFF
J: TRBJ2-1
V: TRBV29-1